This T cell receptor beta chain derives from a study of cytomegalovirus exposure and HLA in healthy donors. Findings of the study overall: Later analysis demonstrated an association between a missense DCLRE1C variant and TCR beta V- and J-gene trimming. A few CMV-associated chains were confirmed in vitro to be specific for CMV antigens.

13 Jbeta primers and 60 Vbeta primers were used for the PCR. The method was immunoSEQ multiplex PCR; TCRdb's version includes in-frame clones alone and lacks a portion of them. In the table there are around 130,000 clones, roughly 78% of which are singletons. About this clone: Its antigen is not known.

The TCR was taken from a man in his forties in good health and CMV-seronegative. The sample was PBMCs.

CDR3 region: CASSRTGNTEAFF. The CDR3 DNA reads TGTGCCAGCAGCCGGACAGGTAACACTGAAGCTTTCTTT. This chain links TRBV6-5 with TRBJ1-1; 7 nucleotides match TRBD1. The CDR3 length is 13 residues. With V trimmed by 6 bases and J by 2 bases, 3 bases remained unmatched. Germline CDR1 reads MNHEY; CDR2 reads SVGAGI.